These 18 T cell receptor beta chains were sequenced from one sample in a study of early T cells in non-severe SARS-CoV-2 infection. Each CDR3 protein is one row after TCRdb ran MiXCR on the 5' RACE reads. Among 66,000 or so distinct CDR3 sequences listed, about 10% were seen once. The sequenced sample was whole blood. These receptors all come from an adult who was a healthcare worker with PCR-confirmed SARS-CoV-2 infection or an uninfected control (not recorded which).

This chain connects TRBV7-8 to TRBJ1-1; D ambiguous. V was trimmed by 5 bases and J by 4 bases, leaving 17 bases between them. This CDR3 is 15 amino acids long. The V gene's germline CDR1 is SGHVS and CDR2 FQNEAQ. The CDR3 DNA is TGTGCCAGCAGCCCCGATTCCCGGGTGGTCACTGAAGCTTTCTTT. As protein: CASSPDSRVVTEAFF.

At least ten counts were recorded for this clonotype. The chain joins TRBV12-3 or TRBV12-4 to TRBJ2-1; the D gene could be TRBD1 or TRBD2 (5 bases each). V lost 4 bases, J lost 9 bases, and 10 bases lay in between. The CDR3 is 12 residues long. CDR3 amino acids: CASSSGPREQFF. CDR3 nucleotide sequence: TGTGCCAGCAGTTCGGGGCCACGTGAGCAGTTCTTC.

Ten or more counts support this clonotype. The rearrangement uses TRBV13 and TRBJ2-7; the D gene is possibly TRBD1 (5 bases). The CDR3 is 15 amino acids. Germline V gives CDR1 PRHDT, CDR2 FYEKMQ (reference sequence). Between the trimmed V and J ends, which lost 5 bases and 6 bases, there was a span of 20 bases. CDR3 coding DNA: TGTGCCAGCAGCAGCCCGGACAAGAGAAGGGGCGAGCAGTACTTC. Protein product: CASSSPDKRRGEQYF.

This clonotype was seen more than once but under ten times. The genes are TRBV18 and TRBJ2-6; D uncertain. There are 15 residues in the CDR3. V gave up 3 bases and J gave up 2 bases, with 8 bases separating them. Per the germline V gene, CDR1 is KGHSH and CDR2 is LQKENI. CDR3 sequence: CASSPLGTGANVLTF. CDR3 coding DNA: TGTGCCAGCTCACCGTTAGGGACTGGGGCCAACGTCCTGACTTTC. The complete variable domain, with remaining parts taken from reference TRBV18 and TRBJ2-6, reads NAGVMQNPRHLVRRRGQEARLRCSPMKGHSHVYWYRQLPEEGLKFMVYLQKENIIDESGMPKERFSAEFPKEGPSILRIQQVVRGDSAAYFCASSPLGTGANVLTFGAGSRLTVL.

There are many counts of this clonotype. The chain combines TRBV6-5 with TRBJ1-1, with 8 bases identical to TRBD1. Trimming at V came to 5 bases and at J to 13 bases, leaving 18 bases not matched to a gene. There are 15 residues in the CDR3. Germline V lookup: CDR1 MNHEY, CDR2 SVGAGI. CDR3 residues: CASSATTGTGFRHFF. DNA for the CDR3: TGTGCCAGCAGTGCTACCACCGGGACAGGATTTAGGCATTTCTTT.

Many counts were recorded for this clonotype. The V call is TRBV6-1, the J call TRBJ2-1; 7 bases align to TRBD1. Trimming cost V 5 bases and J 0 bases; bases outside gene matches: 13. Germline V lookup: CDR1 MNHNS, CDR2 SASEGT. The CDR3 spans 18 residues. The CDR3 loop reads CASSTRGSSGSSYNEQFF. In DNA form, the CDR3 reads TGTGCCAGCAGTACCAGGGGGTCATCGGGGAGCTCCTACAATGAGCAGTTCTTC.

This clonotype was seen a few times. The chain recombines TRBV15 with TRBJ2-1; D gene ambiguous. In germline, CDR1 is LNHNV, CDR2 YYDKDF (reference sequence). V was pared by 0 bases and J by 6 bases, with 9 bases between. This CDR3 comprises 14 residues. The CDR3 sequence is CATSRDRSSNEQFF. DNA of the CDR3: TGTGCCACCAGCAGAGATAGAAGCTCCAATGAGCAGTTCTTC.

This clonotype was seen repeatedly, ten times or more. This chain connects TRBV3-1 to TRBJ2-3; 10 bases match TRBD2. V lost 3 bases and J lost 2; bases outside the gene matches: 5. The CDR3 consists of 16 residues. Germline CDR1 LGHDT, CDR2 YNNKEL (reference sequence). The CDR3 DNA reads as TGTGCCAGCAGCCAGCTAGCGGGGGCCGTCACAGATACGCAGTATTTT. It translates to CASSQLAGAVTDTQYF.

This clonotype has ten or more counts. J is TRBJ1-1 and V is TRBV3-1, with D maybe TRBD1 (5 bases). Trimming shortened V by 2 bases and J by 11 bases, and 18 bases separated the two germline ends. The CDR3 spans 14 residues. From germline, CDR1 is LGHDT and CDR2 YNNKEL (reference sequence). The CDR3 DNA reads as TGTGCCAGCAGCCAACGGGAGGGGAGGGCGGTTGCTTTCTTT. Translation: CASSQREGRAVAFF.

The chain recombines TRBV20-1 with TRBJ1-6; tentative D call: TRBD1 (6 bases). The V and J ends lost 3 bases and 0 bases respectively, with 15 bases between them. This CDR3 spans 17 amino acids. Germline CDR1 is DFQATT and CDR2 is SNEGSKA (reference sequence). The CDR3 loop reads CSASAGGQISYNSPLHF. The CDR3 bases are TGCAGTGCTAGTGCGGGGGGACAAATCTCCTATAATTCACCCCTCCACTTT.

This clonotype was seen ten or more times. The rearrangement uses TRBV20-1 and TRBJ2-1, with 8 bases identical to TRBD2. Losses at the gene ends were 6 bases for V and 6 bases for J; bases not matched to a gene: 10. The germline V gene has CDR1 DFQATT and CDR2 SNEGSKA (reference sequence). This CDR3 spans 14 amino acids. CDR3 region: CSARTSRNLNEQFF. In DNA form, the CDR3 reads TGCAGTGCAAGGACTAGCCGAAATCTCAATGAGCAGTTCTTC.

V gene TRBV5-5 combines with J gene TRBJ2-7; no firm D call. The CDR3 length is 14 residues. V was cut by 1 base and J by 2 bases, with 10 bases left in between. Germline CDR1 SGHKS, CDR2 YYEKEE (reference sequence). The CDR3 reads CASSLLADTYEQYF. For the CDR3, the DNA is TGTGCCAGCAGCTTGTTGGCGGATACCTACGAGCAGTACTTC.

This clonotype was detected ten times or more. The CDR3 is CASSSRGPGEAFF. The CDR3 DNA follows: TGTGCCAGCAGTTCTCGTGGTCCCGGTGAAGCTTTCTTT. The J gene is TRBJ1-1, the V gene TRBV12-3 or TRBV12-4; unclear D gene. The CDR3 spans 13 residues. V lost 4 bases to trimming and J lost 7 bases, with 13 bases between them.

The table lists this clonotype with a few counts. This chain joins TRBV12-3 or TRBV12-4 and TRBJ2-1, with D possibly being TRBD2 (6 bases). The CDR3 covers 16 residues. V was clipped by 8 bases and J by 1 base, with 18 bases between them. CDR3 in amino acids: CASEEYVGGSYNEQFF. The CDR3 DNA is TGTGCCAGCGAAGAATACGTGGGGGGTTCCTACAATGAGCAGTTCTTC.

The chain employs TRBV6-6 and TRBJ2-6; D ambiguous. The CDR3 length is 13 residues. The germline V gene has CDR1 MNHNY and CDR2 SVGAGI (reference sequence). Trimming pared 5 bases from V and 2 bases from J, leaving 4 bases between. CDR3 in amino acids: CASSHPGANVLTF. For the CDR3, the DNA is TGTGCCAGCAGTCACCCTGGGGCCAACGTCCTGACTTTC.

This clonotype was picked up many times. The chain has TRBV9 and TRBJ2-5, with TRBD2 matching 11 bases. The ends lost 4 bases at V and 2 bases at J; junction bases unmatched: 4. CDR1 and CDR2 from the germline V gene are SGDLS and YYNGEE. The CDR3 extends over 15 amino acids. The DNA of the CDR3 is TGTGCCAGCAGCCCAGGACTAGCGGGTCAAGAGACCCAGTACTTC. Translating it yields CASSPGLAGQETQYF.

This clonotype was picked up a small number of times. This chain uses TRBV3-1 with TRBJ2-6, with 9 bases matching TRBD1. V lost 4 bases and J lost 4; bases outside the gene matches: 8. This CDR3 contains 17 residues. The germline gives CDR1 LGHDT, CDR2 YNNKEL (reference sequence). The CDR3 nucleotides are TGTGCCAGCAGCCGGACAGGGGATAATTGGGGGGCCAACGTCCTGACTTTC. Residues: CASSRTGDNWGANVLTF.

This clonotype was counted between two and nine times. This chain joins TRBV27 and TRBJ1-1; D unclear. CDR1 and CDR2 from the germline V gene are MNHEY and SMNVEV (reference sequence). V gave up 3 bases and J gave up 0 bases, with 11 bases separating them. This CDR3 has 15 residues. CDR3 sequence (DNA): TGTGCCAGCAGTTTTTCGGAGAGCCTGAACACTGAAGCTTTCTTT. It is translated as CASSFSESLNTEAFF.